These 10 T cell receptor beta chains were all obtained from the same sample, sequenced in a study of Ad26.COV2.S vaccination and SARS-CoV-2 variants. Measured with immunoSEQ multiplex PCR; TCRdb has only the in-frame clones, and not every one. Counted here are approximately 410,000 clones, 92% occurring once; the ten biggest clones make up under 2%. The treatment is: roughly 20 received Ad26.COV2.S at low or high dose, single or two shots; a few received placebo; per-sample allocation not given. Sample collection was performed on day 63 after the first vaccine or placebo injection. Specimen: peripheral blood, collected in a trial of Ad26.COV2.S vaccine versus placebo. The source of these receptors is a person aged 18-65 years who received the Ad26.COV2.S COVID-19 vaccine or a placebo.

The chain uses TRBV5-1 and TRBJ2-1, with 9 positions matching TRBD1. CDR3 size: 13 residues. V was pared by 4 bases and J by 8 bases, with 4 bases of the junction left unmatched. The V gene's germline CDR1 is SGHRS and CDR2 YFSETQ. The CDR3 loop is CASSTGQGHEQFF. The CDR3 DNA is TGCGCCAGCAGCACGGGACAGGGACATGAGCAGTTCTTC.

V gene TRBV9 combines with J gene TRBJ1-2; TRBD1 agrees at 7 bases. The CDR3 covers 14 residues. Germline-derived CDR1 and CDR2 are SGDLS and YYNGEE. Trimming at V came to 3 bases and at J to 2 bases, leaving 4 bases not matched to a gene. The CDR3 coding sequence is TGTGCCAGCAGCGACAGGGGAGGAAACTATGGCTACACCTTC. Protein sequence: CASSDRGGNYGYTF.

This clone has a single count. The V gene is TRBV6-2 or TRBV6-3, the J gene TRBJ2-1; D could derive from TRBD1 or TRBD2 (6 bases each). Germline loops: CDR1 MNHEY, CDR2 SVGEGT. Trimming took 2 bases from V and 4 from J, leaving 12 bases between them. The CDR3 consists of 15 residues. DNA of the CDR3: TGTGCCAGCAGTTACGAGGGGGGCGTTTACAATGAGCAGTTCTTC. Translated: CASSYEGGVYNEQFF.

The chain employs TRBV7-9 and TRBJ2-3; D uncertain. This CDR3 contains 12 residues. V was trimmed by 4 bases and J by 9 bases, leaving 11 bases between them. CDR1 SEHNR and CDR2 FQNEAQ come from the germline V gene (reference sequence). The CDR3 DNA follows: TGTGCCAGCAGCTCCCCTAGTGGGACGCAGTATTTT. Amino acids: CASSSPSGTQYF.

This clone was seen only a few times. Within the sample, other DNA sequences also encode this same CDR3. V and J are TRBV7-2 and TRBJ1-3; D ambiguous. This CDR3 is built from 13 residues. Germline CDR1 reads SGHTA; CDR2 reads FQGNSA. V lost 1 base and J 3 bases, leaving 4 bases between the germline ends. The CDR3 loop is CASSLGVGNTIYF. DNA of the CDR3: TGTGCCAGCAGCTTAGGGGTTGGAAACACCATATATTTT.

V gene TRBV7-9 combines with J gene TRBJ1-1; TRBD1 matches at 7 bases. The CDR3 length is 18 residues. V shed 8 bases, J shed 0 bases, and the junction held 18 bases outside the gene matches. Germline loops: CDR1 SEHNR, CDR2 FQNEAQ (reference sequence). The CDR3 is CASPFGPGRGQMNTEAFF. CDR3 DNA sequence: TGTGCCAGCCCCTTTGGCCCGGGTCGGGGACAGATGAACACTGAAGCTTTCTTT.

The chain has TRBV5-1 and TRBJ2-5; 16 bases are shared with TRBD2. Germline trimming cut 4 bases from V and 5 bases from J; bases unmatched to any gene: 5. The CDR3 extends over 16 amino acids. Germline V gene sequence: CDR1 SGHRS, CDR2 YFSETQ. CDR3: CASSTGLAGGSETQYF. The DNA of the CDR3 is TGCGCCAGCAGCACGGGACTAGCGGGGGGGAGTGAGACCCAGTACTTC.

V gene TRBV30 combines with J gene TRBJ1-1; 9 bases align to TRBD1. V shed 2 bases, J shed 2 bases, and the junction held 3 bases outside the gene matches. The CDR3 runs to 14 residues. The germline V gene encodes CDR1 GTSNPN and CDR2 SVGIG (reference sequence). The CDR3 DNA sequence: TGTGCCTGGAGTAGGGGACAGGGCAACACTGAAGCTTTCTTT. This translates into CAWSRGQGNTEAFF.

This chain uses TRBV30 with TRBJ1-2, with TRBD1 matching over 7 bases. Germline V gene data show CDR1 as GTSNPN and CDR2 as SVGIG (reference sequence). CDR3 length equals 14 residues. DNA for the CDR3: TGTGCTTCCACCTCTACAGGGGCTATCTATGGCTACACCTTC. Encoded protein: CASTSTGAIYGYTF. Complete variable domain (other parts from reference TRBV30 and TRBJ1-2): SQTIHQWPATLVQPVGSPLSLECTVEGTSNPNLYWYRQAAGRGLQLLFYSVGIGQISSEVPQNLSASRPQDRQFILSSKKLLLSDSGFYLCASTSTGAIYGYTFGSGTRLTVV.

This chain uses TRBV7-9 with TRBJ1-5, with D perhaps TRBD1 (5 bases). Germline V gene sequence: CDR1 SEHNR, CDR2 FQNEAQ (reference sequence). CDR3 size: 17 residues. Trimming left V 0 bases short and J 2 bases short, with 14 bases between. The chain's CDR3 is CASSLAGGAVGNQPQHF. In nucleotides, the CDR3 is TGTGCCAGCAGCTTAGCGGGTGGGGCTGTGGGCAATCAGCCCCAGCATTTT.